These T cell receptor beta chains were read from a single sample in a study of identical twins. TCRdb re-derived calls from the 5' RACE reads in MiXCR, one entry per CDR3 protein. The table lists 650,000 to 750,000 distinct CDR3 sequences, 21% of them singletons. The sample was also linked to a second study, of T cells expressing NK-cell markers.

The sample consisted of PBMCs. The receptors stem from a woman between 18 and 29 years old in good health. The CDR3 runs from the conserved cysteine through the conserved F or W. D genes are given only for firm matches. Size is stated for part of the rows, as once, few or many counts, or as a class when the clone is expanded.

abundance | d_gene | j_gene | v_gene | CDR3nt | CDR3aa
. | . | TRBJ2-7 | TRBV30 | TGTGCCTGGAAGGAAAGCGGGTACGAGCAGTACTTC | CAWKESGYEQYF
few | TRBD2 | TRBJ2-1 | TRBV20-1 | TGCAGTGCTAGAGCCCTAGCGGGAGGGTCGAGCTCCTACAATGAGCAGTTCTTC | CSARALAGGSSSYNEQFF
. | TRBD2 | TRBJ2-1 | TRBV11-2 | TGTGCCAGCAGCTTGGGCGCGGGAGGGAGTTCCTACAATGAGCAGTTCTTC | CASSLGAGGSSYNEQFF
few | TRBD2 | TRBJ2-7 | TRBV29-1 | TGCAGCGTTGAACGAGGACTAGGACGCGAGCAGTACTTC | CSVERGLGREQYF
. | . | TRBJ2-1 | TRBV10-3 | TGTGCCACCCGACGGGACTCCATGAATAGGACCTACAATGAGCAGTTCTTC | CATRRDSMNRTYNEQFF
. | TRBD1 | TRBJ2-5 | TRBV29-1 | TGCAGCGTAGGCTACAGGGGGTGGAAAGAGACCCAGTACTTC | CSVGYRGWKETQYF
. | . | TRBJ2-2 | TRBV5-1 | TGCGCCAGCAGCCACGGGAACACCGGGGAGCTGTTTTTT | CASSHGNTGELFF
few | TRBD1 | TRBJ2-1 | TRBV29-1 | TGCAGCGTACGGGACAGAAATTACAATGAGCAGTTCTTC | CSVRDRNYNEQFF
. | . | TRBJ2-7 | TRBV6-1 | TGTGCCAGCAGGGCGAGTGTAAGAGGTAACTACGAGCAGTACTTC | CASRASVRGNYEQYF
few | . | TRBJ1-2 | TRBV10-3 | TGTGCCATCTTCCAAGAAGGTTCAGGGCGGTATGGCTACACCTTC | CAIFQEGSGRYGYTF
many | TRBD2 | TRBJ2-1 | TRBV7-2 | TGTGCCAGCAGCTTCGGGACTAGTGCTGGAGAGCAGTTCTTC | CASSFGTSAGEQFF
. | TRBD1 | TRBJ2-1 | TRBV24-1 | TGTGCCACCAGTGATTCTCTGGGACAGGGCCACAATGAGCAGTTCTTC | CATSDSLGQGHNEQFF
. | TRBD2 | TRBJ2-7 | TRBV7-3 | TGTGCCAGCAGCGGGGGGGATTCTAGGGTGGGCGAGCAGTACTTC | CASSGGDSRVGEQYF
. | . | TRBJ2-5 | TRBV15 | TGTGCCACCAGCGTATCAAGAGTAGACAGCCAAGAGACCCAGTACTTC | CATSVSRVDSQETQYF
few | . | TRBJ2-3 | TRBV7-3 | TGTGCCAGCAGCGTACGAGGAGGAGATACGCAGTATTTT | CASSVRGGDTQYF
few | TRBD2 | TRBJ2-3 | TRBV20-1 | TGCAGTGCTAGAGGCGGGGGTTGGGGCACAGATACGCAGTATTTT | CSARGGGWGTDTQYF
few | TRBD1 | TRBJ1-5 | TRBV20-1 | TGCAGTGCTAGAGAACTAATACAGGGGTCCGCGTTAAGCAATCAGCCCCAGCATTTT | CSARELIQGSALSNQPQHF
few | TRBD2 | TRBJ2-3 | TRBV12-3/TRBV12-4 | TGTGCCAGCAGTTACCGGACTAGCGGTACGCAGTATTTT | CASSYRTSGTQYF
. | . | TRBJ2-2 | TRBV12-3/TRBV12-4 | TGTGCCAGCAGTTTGCCAGGGCGGGCCGGGGAGCTGTTTTTT | CASSLPGRAGELFF
. | . | TRBJ2-1 | TRBV6-2/TRBV6-3 | TGTGCCAGCAGAAGTGAGCAGTTCTTC | CASRSEQFF
many | . | TRBJ1-2 | TRBV20-1 | TGCAGTGCTAGGTTGGGGGGTAGTGACTATGGCTACACCTTC | CSARLGGSDYGYTF
few | . | TRBJ2-2 | TRBV5-1 | TGCGCCAGCAAAGGAGGTCTCGGCACCGGGGAGCTGTTTTTT | CASKGGLGTGELFF
. | . | TRBJ1-1 | TRBV6-2/TRBV6-3 | TGTGCCAGCAGTTCTACCCGTCTGCTGACGAACACTGAAGCTTTCTTT | CASSSTRLLTNTEAFF
. | . | TRBJ2-1 | TRBV7-9 | TGTGCCAGCAGCGGGGGGTTGAGGTCCTACAATGAGCAGTTCTTC | CASSGGLRSYNEQFF
few | . | TRBJ2-7 | TRBV7-9 | TGTGCCAGCAGCTCGACCGGGACACCAACCTACGAGCAGTACTTC | CASSSTGTPTYEQYF
few | TRBD1 | TRBJ2-1 | TRBV20-1 | TGCAGTGCTTACACGGGACAGGTCTTATACAATGAGCAGTTCTTC | CSAYTGQVLYNEQFF
. | TRBD1 | TRBJ1-2 | TRBV6-1 | TGTGCCAGCAGTGAAGCGGGACAGGGACACTATGGCTACACCTTC | CASSEAGQGHYGYTF
many | . | TRBJ2-3 | TRBV4-3 | TGCGCCAGCAGCCAAGTGGGGACCGCTAACCCAGATACGCAGTATTTT | CASSQVGTANPDTQYF
. | . | TRBJ2-7 | TRBV11-3 | TGTGCCAGCACTTCCCCGGGGGTCTACGAGCAGTACTTC | CASTSPGVYEQYF
few | . | TRBJ1-2 | TRBV29-1 | TGCAGCGTTGTTGATCGGGGACGTAGCTATGGCTACACCTTC | CSVVDRGRSYGYTF
few | . | TRBJ2-2 | TRBV15 | TGTGCCACCAGCAGACCTAGCGAAAACACCGGGGAGCTGTTTTTT | CATSRPSENTGELFF
. | TRBD2 | TRBJ2-1 | TRBV6-2/TRBV6-3 | TGTGCCAGCGGTCGGAGCGGGAGGAACTTTGAGCAGTTCTTC | CASGRSGRNFEQFF
. | . | TRBJ2-1 | TRBV12-3/TRBV12-4 | TGTGCCAGCAGTTTAGGGGCCGGAGGGGCTGGTGAGCAGTTCTTC | CASSLGAGGAGEQFF
. | . | TRBJ2-5 | TRBV27 | TGTGCCAGCAGGAAGGGGGACCGGGGTTGGGAGACCCAGTACTTC | CASRKGDRGWETQYF
many | . | TRBJ2-1 | TRBV9 | TGTGCCAGCAGCGCCCCGACCAATGTCAATGAGCAGTTCTTC | CASSAPTNVNEQFF
many | . | TRBJ2-5 | TRBV20-1 | TGCAGTGCTAATTATCTACTAAAGGCTCCTTCAGGGACCCAGTACTTC | CSANYLLKAPSGTQYF
many | . | TRBJ1-1 | TRBV6-5 | TGTGCCAGCAGTTTCAACAGGGACCTGAACACTGAAGCTTTCTTT | CASSFNRDLNTEAFF
few | TRBD2 | TRBJ2-3 | TRBV6-4 | TGTGCCAGCAGTCCCTTAGCGGGAGGGCTGGATACGCAGTATTTT | CASSPLAGGLDTQYF
few | TRBD2 | TRBJ2-7 | TRBV15 | TGTGCCACCAGCGCTCAGACTAGCGGGAGGTCCTACGAGCAGTACTTC | CATSAQTSGRSYEQYF
once | . | TRBJ2-4 | TRBV6-5 | TGTGCCAGCAGTTTAACGTTCTTGGAGGGAGCAGCCAAAAACATTCAGTACTTC | CASSLTFLEGAAKNIQYF
few | . | TRBJ2-2 | TRBV20-1 | TGCAGTGCCCTGGACAGCAACACCGGGGAGCTGTTTTTT | CSALDSNTGELFF
. | . | TRBJ1-2 | TRBV19 | TGTGCCAGTAGTATAGCCTTAGAGAACTATGGCTACACCTTC | CASSIALENYGYTF
. | . | TRBJ1-6 | TRBV10-3 | TGTGCCATCAGTGAGTCGCCCAGGAACCATTCACCCCTCCACTTT | CAISESPRNHSPLHF
. | . | TRBJ2-3 | TRBV4-1 | TGCGCCAGCAGCCAAGTAGCGGCTAGCACAGATACGCAGTATTTT | CASSQVAASTDTQYF
. | . | TRBJ2-4 | TRBV7-9 | TGTGCCAGCAGCTTATCGGGGGTCAAAAACATTCAGTACTTC | CASSLSGVKNIQYF
. | TRBD2 | TRBJ2-1 | TRBV7-3 | TGTGCCAGCAGCTCTACGACTAGCGGGGGTTACAATGAGCAGTTCTTC | CASSSTTSGGYNEQFF
. | . | TRBJ2-3 | TRBV7-9 | TGTGCCAGCAGCGTACTCAGCGTTCCAGATACGCAGTATTTT | CASSVLSVPDTQYF
. | TRBD1 | TRBJ1-2 | TRBV9 | TGTGCCAGCAGCGCGACAGGGCCAGGTGGCTACACCTTC | CASSATGPGGYTF
. | . | TRBJ1-2 | TRBV7-2 | TGTGCCAGCAGCCCGCATCTCAGGGGCCGCTATGGCTACACCTTC | CASSPHLRGRYGYTF